Included here is one T cell receptor beta chain sequence, with context. These data are taken from a study of cytomegalovirus exposure and HLA in healthy donors. PCR used 60 Vbeta primers and 13 Jbeta primers. TCRdb keeps only in-frame clones here, not all; method: immunoSEQ multiplex PCR. The sample holds over 100,000 clones; 74% are singletons and the top ten take 2% to 2.5%. The germline CDR1 and CDR2 sequences are LNHNV and YYDKDF (reference sequence). CDR3 length: 13 amino acids. This chain connects TRBV15 to TRBJ2-5; no clear D. The J call may be wrong; the DNA end is better matched by TRBJ2-7. The source material was PBMCs. The clonotype originates from a human donor in good health. The CDR3 loop reads CATSRDHNYEQYF. The CDR3 nucleotides are TGTGCCACCAGCAGAGATCACAACTACGAGCAGTACTTC.